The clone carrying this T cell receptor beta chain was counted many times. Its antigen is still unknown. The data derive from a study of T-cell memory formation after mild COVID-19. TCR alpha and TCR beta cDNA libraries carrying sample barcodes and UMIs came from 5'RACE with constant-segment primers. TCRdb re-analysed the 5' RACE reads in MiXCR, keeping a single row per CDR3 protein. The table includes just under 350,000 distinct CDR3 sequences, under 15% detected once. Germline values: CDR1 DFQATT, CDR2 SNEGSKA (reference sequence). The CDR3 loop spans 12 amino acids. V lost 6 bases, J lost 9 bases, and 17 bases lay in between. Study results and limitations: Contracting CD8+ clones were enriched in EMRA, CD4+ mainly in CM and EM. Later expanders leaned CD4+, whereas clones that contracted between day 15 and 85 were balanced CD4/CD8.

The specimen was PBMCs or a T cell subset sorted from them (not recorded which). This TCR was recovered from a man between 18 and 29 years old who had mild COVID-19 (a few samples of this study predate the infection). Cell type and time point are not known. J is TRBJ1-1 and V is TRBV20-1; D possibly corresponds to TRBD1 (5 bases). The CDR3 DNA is TGCAGTGCGCGTGGTGGGCAGGGCAAAGCTTTCTTT. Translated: CSARGGQGKAFF.